The T cell receptor beta chain described here comes from a study of CD8 T cells in ankylosing spondylitis (dated by TCRdb to 2015 to 2018). Background on the whole study: The study profiled T cell receptor beta repertoires in healthy donors and ankylosing spondylitis patients to find disease-linked TCR variants. The full study cohort comprised about 25 ankylosing spondylitis patients and 85 to 120 healthy donors. Peripheral blood samples were taken, and synovial fluid was additionally collected from ankylosing spondylitis patients.

Sequencing was carried out with an Illumina HiSeq 2500. TCR beta libraries were prepared by quantitative 5'-RACE with molecular barcodes. The authors' pipeline ran thus. A new computational method based on a probabilistic model of VDJ rearrangement was used to identify disease-linked TCR variants. Using fastp trimming at Q25 and MiXCR clonotype assembly, TCRdb reanalyzed the public sequencing data and kept in-frame beta chains. All rows with the same CDR3 protein become a single entry with the most common DNA and genes. The V and J calls, along with clone size, are taken from TCRdb and not from the paper's own processing. This sample gives about 160,000 distinct CDR3 sequences in total; approximately 48% of them show up just once. Over 12% of the sample is in the top ten clones. Synovial fluid samples were matched to blood samples from the same ankylosing spondylitis patients. Trimming at the junction amounts to 3 bases on V and 3 bases on J, and the germline ends lie 9 bases apart. Spanning cysteine to phenylalanine, the CDR3 consists of 13 amino acids. Only the CDR3 region is kept as DNA, spanning 39 bases read in frame from base 1.

The paper as a whole reports these results and caveats: The disease-linked clones were reported to be significantly enriched in matched synovial fluid samples from ankylosing spondylitis patients. A CD8+ phenotype was shown by the disease-linked clones, which were found at relatively low frequencies in peripheral blood. Some motif variants had previously been reported in the synovial fluid and blood of reactive arthritis patients, which suggests shared mechanisms of disease initiation. A TCR beta motif made up of several highly homologous amino acid variants appeared to be characteristic of blood from ankylosing spondylitis patients.

This clonotype was recorded a few times. Its antigen is unknown. Per-base qualities were not stored, and no clone one base away is much larger. The receptor comes from a male donor with ankylosing spondylitis. Material: synovial fluid, either unsorted or a sorted T cell fraction (not recorded which). In this chain, TRBV12-3 or TRBV12-4 is recombined with TRBJ2-7; the D gene cannot be named for sure. The bases read TGTGCCAGCAGTTTTAACCATTTCTACGAGCAGTACTTC. The resulting protein is CASSFNHFYEQYF.